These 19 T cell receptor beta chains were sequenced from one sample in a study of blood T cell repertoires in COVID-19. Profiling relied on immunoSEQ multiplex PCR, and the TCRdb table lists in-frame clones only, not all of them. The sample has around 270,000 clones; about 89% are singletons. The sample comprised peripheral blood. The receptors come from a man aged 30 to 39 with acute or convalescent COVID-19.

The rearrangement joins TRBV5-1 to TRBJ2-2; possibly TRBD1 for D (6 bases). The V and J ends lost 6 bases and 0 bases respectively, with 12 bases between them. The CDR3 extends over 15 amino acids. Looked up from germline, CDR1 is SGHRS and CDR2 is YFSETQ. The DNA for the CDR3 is TGCGCCAGCACAAACAGGGCCTCGAACACCGGGGAGCTGTTTTTT. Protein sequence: CASTNRASNTGELFF.

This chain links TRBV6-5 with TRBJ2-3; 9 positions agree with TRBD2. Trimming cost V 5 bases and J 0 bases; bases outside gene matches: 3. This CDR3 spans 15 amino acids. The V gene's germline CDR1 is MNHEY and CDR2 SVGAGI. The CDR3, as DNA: TGTGCCAGCAGTAATAGCGGGAGAAGCACAGATACGCAGTATTTT. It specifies CASSNSGRSTDTQYF.

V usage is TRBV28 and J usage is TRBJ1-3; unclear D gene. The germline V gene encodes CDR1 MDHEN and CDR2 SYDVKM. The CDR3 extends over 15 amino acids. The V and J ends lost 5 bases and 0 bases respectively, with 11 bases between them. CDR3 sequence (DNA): TGTGCCAGCAGTGTACCTCAGAACTCTGGAAACACCATATATTTT. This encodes CASSVPQNSGNTIYF.

For the CDR3, the DNA is TGTGCCAGCAGTTTATATGGGGGGTACACAGATACGCAGTATTTT. Translating gives CASSLYGGYTDTQYF. The V call is TRBV27, the J call TRBJ2-3, with a weak D call TRBD2 (6 bases). V was clipped by 1 base and J by 2 bases, with 10 bases between them. CDR3 size: 15 residues. CDR1 and CDR2 from the germline V gene are MNHEY and SMNVEV (reference sequence).

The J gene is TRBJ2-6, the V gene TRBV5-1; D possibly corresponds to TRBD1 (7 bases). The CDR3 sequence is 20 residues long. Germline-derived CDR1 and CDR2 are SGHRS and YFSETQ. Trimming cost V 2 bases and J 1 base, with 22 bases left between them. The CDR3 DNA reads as TGCGCCAGCAGCTTTAACACGGGGCTCAGGGGGGCTTCTGGGGCCAACGTCCTGACTTTC. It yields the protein CASSFNTGLRGASGANVLTF.

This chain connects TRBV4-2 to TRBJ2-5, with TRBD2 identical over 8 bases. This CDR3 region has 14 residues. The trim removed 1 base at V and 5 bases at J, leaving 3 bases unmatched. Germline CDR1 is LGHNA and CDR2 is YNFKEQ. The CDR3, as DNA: TGTGCCAGCAGCCAAGGGACTAGCTTTGAGACCCAGTACTTC. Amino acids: CASSQGTSFETQYF.

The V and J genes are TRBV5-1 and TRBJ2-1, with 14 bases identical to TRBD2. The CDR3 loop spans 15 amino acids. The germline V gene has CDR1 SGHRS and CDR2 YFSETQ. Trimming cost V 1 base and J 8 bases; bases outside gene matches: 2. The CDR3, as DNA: TGCGCCAGCAGCTTGAGACTAGCGGGGGGGTATGAGCAGTTCTTC. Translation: CASSLRLAGGYEQFF.

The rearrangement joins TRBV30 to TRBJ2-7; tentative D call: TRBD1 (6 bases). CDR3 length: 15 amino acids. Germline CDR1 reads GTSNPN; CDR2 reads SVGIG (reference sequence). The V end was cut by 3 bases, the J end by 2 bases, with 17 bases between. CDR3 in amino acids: CAWRPLQGYTYEQYF. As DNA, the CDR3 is TGTGCCTGGAGACCACTCCAGGGGTACACCTACGAGCAGTACTTC.

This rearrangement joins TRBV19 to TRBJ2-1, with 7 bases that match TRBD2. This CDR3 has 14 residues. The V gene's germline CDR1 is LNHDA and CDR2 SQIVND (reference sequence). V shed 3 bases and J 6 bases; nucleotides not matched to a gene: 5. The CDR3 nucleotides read TGTGCCAGTAGTATGCAGTCGGGGGGCAATGAGCAGTTCTTC. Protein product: CASSMQSGGNEQFF.

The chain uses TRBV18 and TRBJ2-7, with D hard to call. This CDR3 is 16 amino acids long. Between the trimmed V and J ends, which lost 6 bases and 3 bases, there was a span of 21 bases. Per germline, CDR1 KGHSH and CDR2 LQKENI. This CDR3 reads CASSNKNTAPFYEQYF. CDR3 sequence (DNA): TGTGCCAGCTCGAATAAAAACACCGCACCCTTCTACGAGCAGTACTTC.

CDR3 residues: CASSLVLGASGELFF. In DNA form, the CDR3 reads TGTGCCAGCAGCTTAGTTCTGGGGGCAAGCGGGGAGCTGTTTTTT. The chain has TRBV7-9 and TRBJ2-2, with a weak D call TRBD1 (6 bases). The CDR3 is 15 residues long. CDR1 and CDR2 from the germline V gene are SEHNR and FQNEAQ (reference sequence). The V end was cut by 1 base, the J end by 7 bases, with 13 bases between. The whole variable domain, filled in from reference TRBV7-9 and TRBJ2-2, reads DTGVSQNPRHKITKRGQNVTFRCDPISEHNRLYWYRQTLGQGPEFLTYFQNEAQLEKSRLLSDRFSAERPKGSFSTLEIQRTEQGDSAMYLCASSLVLGASGELFFGEGSRLTVL.

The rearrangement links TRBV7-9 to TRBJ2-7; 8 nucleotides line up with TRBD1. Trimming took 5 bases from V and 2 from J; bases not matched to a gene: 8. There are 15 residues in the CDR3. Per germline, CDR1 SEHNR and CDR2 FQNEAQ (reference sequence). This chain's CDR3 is CASSPPQGQAYEQYF. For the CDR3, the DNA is TGTGCCAGCAGCCCCCCGCAGGGACAGGCCTACGAGCAGTACTTC.

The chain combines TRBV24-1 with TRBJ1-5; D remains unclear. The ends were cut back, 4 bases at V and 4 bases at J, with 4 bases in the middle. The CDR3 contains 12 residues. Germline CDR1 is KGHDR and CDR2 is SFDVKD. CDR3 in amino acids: CATSDPNQPQHF. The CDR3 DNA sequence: TGTGCCACCAGTGACCCGAATCAGCCCCAGCATTTT.

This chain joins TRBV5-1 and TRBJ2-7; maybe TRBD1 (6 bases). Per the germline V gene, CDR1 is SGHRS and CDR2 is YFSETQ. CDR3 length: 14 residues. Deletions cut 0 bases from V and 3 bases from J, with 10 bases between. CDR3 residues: CASSLGTTGYEQYF. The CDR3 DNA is TGCGCCAGCAGCTTGGGGACGACAGGCTACGAGCAGTACTTC.

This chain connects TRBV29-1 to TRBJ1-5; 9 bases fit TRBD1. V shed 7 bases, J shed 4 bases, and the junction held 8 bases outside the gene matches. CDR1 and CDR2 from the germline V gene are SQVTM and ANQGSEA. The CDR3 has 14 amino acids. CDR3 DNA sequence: TGCAGCGGGGCGTCCGGGACAGGGAATCAGCCCCAGCATTTT. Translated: CSGASGTGNQPQHF.

The CDR3 loop reads CASSQGAGNYGYTF. CDR3 nucleotides: TGTGCCAGCAGCCAAGGGGCAGGGAACTATGGCTACACCTTC. The V call is TRBV3-1 (or the pseudogene TRBV3-2), the J call TRBJ1-2, with D maybe TRBD1 (5 bases). The CDR3 consists of 14 residues. The V end lost 1 base, the J end lost 2 bases, and 8 bases lay between the germline ends. Germline CDR1 LGHDT, CDR2 YNNKEL (reference sequence).

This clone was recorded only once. The CDR3 bases are TGTGCCAGCAGCCTTTCCGTATCTTCGTACTGGTGGCTGTTTTTT. It specifies CASSLSVSSYWWLFF. The chain couples TRBV3-1 (or the pseudogene TRBV3-2) to TRBJ2-2; D ambiguous. V was trimmed by 4 bases and J by 13 bases, leaving 22 bases between them. CDR1 is LGHDT, CDR2 YNNKEL, per germline (reference sequence). The CDR3 is made up of 15 amino acids.

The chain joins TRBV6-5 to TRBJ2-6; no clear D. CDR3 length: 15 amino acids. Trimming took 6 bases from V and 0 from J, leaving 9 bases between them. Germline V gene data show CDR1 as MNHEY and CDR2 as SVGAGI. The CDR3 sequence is CASRTLSSGANVLTF. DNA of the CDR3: TGTGCCAGCAGAACATTATCCTCTGGGGCCAACGTCCTGACTTTC.

CDR3 coding DNA: TGCGCCAGCAGCTTGGGCGGGGAAGAGTACTTC. Translation gives CASSLGGEEYF. The chain joins TRBV5-1 to TRBJ2-7; maybe TRBD2 (6 bases). V was clipped by 0 bases and J by 11 bases, with 9 bases between them. Germline V lookup: CDR1 SGHRS, CDR2 YFSETQ. The CDR3 length is 11 residues. The complete variable domain, with remaining parts taken from reference TRBV5-1 and TRBJ2-7, reads KAGVTQTPRYLIKTRGQQVTLSCSPISGHRSVSWYQQTPGQGLQFLFEYFSETQRNKGNFPGRFSGRQFSNSRSEMNVSTLELGDSALYLCASSLGGEEYFGPGTRLTVT.